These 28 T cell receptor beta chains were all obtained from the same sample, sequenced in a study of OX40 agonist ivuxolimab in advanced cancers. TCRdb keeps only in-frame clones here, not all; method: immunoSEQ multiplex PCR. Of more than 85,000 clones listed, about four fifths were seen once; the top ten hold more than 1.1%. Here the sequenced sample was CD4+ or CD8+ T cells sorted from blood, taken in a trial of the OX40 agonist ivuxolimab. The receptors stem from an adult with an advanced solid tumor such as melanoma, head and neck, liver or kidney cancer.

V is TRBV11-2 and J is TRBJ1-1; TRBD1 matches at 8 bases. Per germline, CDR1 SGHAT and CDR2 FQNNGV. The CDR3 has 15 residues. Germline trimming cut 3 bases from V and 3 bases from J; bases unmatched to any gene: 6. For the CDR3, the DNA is TGTGCCAGCAGCTTTTCAGGGGGCCGGGACACTGAAGCTTTCTTT. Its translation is CASSFSGGRDTEAFF.

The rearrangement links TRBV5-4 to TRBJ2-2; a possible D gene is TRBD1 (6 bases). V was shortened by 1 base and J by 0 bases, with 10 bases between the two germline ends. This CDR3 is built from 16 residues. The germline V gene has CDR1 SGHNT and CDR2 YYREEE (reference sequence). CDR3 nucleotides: TGTGCCAGCAGCTTGAAGACAGGTCCGAACACCGGGGAGCTGTTTTTT. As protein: CASSLKTGPNTGELFF.

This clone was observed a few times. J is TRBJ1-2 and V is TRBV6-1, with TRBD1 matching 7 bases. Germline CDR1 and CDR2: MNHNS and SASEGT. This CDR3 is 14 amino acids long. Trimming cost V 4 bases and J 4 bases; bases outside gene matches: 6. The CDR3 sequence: CASSGRTGPYGYTF. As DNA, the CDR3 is TGTGCCAGCAGTGGGAGGACAGGACCCTATGGCTACACCTTC.

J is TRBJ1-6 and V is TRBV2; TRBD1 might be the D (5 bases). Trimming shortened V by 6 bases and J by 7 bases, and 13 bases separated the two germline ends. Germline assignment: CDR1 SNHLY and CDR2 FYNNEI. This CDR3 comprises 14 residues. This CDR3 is CASSRQRANSPLHF. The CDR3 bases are TGTGCCAGCAGCCGACAGCGGGCCAATTCACCCCTCCACTTT. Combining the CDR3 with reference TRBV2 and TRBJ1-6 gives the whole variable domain EPEVTQTPSHQVTQMGQEVILRCVPISNHLYFYWYRQILGQKVEFLVSFYNNEISEKSEIFDDQFSVERPDGSNFTLKIRSTKLEDSAMYFCASSRQRANSPLHFGNGTRLTVT.

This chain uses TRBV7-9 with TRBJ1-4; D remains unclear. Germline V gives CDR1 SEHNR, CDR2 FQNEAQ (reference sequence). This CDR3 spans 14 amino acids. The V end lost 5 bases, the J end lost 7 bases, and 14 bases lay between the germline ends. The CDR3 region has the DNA TGTGCCAGCAGCCTAGAAGTCGGAAGTGAAAAACTGTTTTTT. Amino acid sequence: CASSLEVGSEKLFF.

In DNA form, the CDR3 reads TGCGCCAGCAGCTTAGGTAGGGGAGGTGGGGCCAACGTCCTGACTTTC. Its translation: CASSLGRGGGANVLTF. This sequence joins TRBV5-1 and TRBJ2-6; TRBD2 is a possible D gene (6 bases). The ends were cut back, 2 bases at V and 3 bases at J, with 12 bases in the middle. The CDR3 has 16 amino acids. The germline V gene has CDR1 SGHRS and CDR2 YFSETQ. The whole variable domain, filled in from reference TRBV5-1 and TRBJ2-6, reads KAGVTQTPRYLIKTRGQQVTLSCSPISGHRSVSWYQQTPGQGLQFLFEYFSETQRNKGNFPGRFSGRQFSNSRSEMNVSTLELGDSALYLCASSLGRGGGANVLTFGAGSRLTVL.

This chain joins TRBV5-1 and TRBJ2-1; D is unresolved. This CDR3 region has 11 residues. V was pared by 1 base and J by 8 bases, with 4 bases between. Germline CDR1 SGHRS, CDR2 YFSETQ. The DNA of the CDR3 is TGCGCCAGCAGCTTGTTGCATGAGCAGTTCTTC. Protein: CASSLLHEQFF.

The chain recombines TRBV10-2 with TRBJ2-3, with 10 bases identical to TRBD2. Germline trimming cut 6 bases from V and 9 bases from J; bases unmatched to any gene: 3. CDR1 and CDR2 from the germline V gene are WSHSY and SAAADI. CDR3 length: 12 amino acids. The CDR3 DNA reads TGCGCCAGCAGGAGCGGGGGGGTAACGCAGTATTTT. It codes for CASRSGGVTQYF.

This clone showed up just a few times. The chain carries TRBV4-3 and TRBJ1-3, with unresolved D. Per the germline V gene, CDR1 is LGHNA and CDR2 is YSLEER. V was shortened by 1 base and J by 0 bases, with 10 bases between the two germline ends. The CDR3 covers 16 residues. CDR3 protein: CASSQALWGSGNTIYF. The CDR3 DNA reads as TGCGCCAGCAGCCAAGCTCTATGGGGCTCTGGAAACACCATATATTTT.

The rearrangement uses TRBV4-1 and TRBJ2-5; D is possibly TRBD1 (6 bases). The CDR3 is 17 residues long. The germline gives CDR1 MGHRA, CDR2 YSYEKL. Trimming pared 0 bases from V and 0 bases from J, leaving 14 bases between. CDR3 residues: CASSQERTDAYQETQYF. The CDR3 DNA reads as TGCGCCAGCAGCCAAGAGCGGACAGACGCTTACCAAGAGACCCAGTACTTC.

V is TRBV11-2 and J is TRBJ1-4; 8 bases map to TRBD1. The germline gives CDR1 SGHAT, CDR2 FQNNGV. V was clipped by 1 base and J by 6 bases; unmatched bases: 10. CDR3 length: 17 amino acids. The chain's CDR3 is CASSLVSSQGADEKLFF. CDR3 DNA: TGTGCCAGCAGCTTAGTGTCCTCCCAGGGGGCCGATGAAAAACTGTTTTTT.

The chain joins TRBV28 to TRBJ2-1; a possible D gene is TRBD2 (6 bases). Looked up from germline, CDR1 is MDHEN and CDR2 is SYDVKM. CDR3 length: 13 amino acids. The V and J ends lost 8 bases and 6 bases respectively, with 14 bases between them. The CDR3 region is CASHRGGSNEQFF. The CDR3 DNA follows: TGTGCCAGCCATAGGGGAGGTAGCAATGAGCAGTTCTTC.

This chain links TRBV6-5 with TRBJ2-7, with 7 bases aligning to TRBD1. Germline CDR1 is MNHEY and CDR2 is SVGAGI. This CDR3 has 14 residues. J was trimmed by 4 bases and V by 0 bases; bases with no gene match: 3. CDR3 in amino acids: CASSYSGTDYEQYF. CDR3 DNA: TGTGCCAGCAGTTACTCGGGGACAGATTACGAGCAGTACTTC.

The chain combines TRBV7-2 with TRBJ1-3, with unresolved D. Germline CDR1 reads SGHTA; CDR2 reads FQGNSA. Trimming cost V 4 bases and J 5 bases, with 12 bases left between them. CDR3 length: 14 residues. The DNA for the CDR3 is TGTGCCAGCAGCTGGGGTACAAAAAGAAACACCATATATTTT. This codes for CASSWGTKRNTIYF.

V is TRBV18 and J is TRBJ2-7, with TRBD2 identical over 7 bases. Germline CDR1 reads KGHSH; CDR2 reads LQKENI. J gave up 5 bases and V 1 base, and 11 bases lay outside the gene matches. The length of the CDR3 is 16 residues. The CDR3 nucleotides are TGTGCCAGCTCACCACTTAGGGCGGGAGCTTTACACGAGCAGTACTTC. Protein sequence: CASSPLRAGALHEQYF. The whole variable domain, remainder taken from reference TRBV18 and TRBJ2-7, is NAGVMQNPRHLVRRRGQEARLRCSPMKGHSHVYWYRQLPEEGLKFMVYLQKENIIDESGMPKERFSAEFPKEGPSILRIQQVVRGDSAAYFCASSPLRAGALHEQYFGPGTRLTVT.

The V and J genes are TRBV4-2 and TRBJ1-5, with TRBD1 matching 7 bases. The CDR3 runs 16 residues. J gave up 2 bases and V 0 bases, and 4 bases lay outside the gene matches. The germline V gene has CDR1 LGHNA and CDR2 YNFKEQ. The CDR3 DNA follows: TGTGCCAGCAGCCAAGATAACAGGGGCGGCAATCAGCCCCAGCATTTT. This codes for CASSQDNRGGNQPQHF.

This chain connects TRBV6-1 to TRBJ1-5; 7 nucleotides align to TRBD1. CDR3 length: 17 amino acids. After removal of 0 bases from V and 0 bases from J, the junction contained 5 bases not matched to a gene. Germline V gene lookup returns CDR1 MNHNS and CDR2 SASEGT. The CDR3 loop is CASSEAGTVYSNQPQHF. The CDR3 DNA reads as TGTGCCAGCAGTGAAGCCGGGACAGTCTATAGCAATCAGCCCCAGCATTTT.

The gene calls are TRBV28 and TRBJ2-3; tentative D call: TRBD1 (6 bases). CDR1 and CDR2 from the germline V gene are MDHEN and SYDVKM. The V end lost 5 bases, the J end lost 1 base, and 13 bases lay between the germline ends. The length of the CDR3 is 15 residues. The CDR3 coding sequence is TGTGCCAGCAGTCGCAGGGGTGGGGGCACAGATACGCAGTATTTT. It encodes CASSRRGGGTDTQYF. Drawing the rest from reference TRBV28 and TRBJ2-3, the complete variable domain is DVKVTQSSRYLVKRTGEKVFLECVQDMDHENMFWYRQDPGLGLRLIYFSYDVKMKEKGDIPEGYSVSREKKERFSLILESASTNQTSMYLCASSRRGGGTDTQYFGPGTRLTVL.

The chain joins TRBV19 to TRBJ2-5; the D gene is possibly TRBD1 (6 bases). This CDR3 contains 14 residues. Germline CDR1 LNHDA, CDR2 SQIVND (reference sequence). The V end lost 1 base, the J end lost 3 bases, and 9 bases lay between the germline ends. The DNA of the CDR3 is TGTGCCAGTAGTATAGGGACAGTTAAAGAGACCCAGTACTTC. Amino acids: CASSIGTVKETQYF.

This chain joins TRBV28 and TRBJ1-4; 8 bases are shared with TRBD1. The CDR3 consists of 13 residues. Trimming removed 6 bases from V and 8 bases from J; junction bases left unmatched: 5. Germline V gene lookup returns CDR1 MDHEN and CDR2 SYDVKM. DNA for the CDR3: TGTGCCAGCAGAACAGGGGGGAGGGAAAAACTGTTTTTT. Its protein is CASRTGGREKLFF.

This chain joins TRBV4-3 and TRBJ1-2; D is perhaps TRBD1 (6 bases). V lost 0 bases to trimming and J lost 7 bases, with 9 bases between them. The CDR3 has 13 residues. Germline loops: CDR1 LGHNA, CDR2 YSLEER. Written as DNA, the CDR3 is TGCGCCAGCAGCCAAGATCGGGGGCTTGGCTACACCTTC. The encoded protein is CASSQDRGLGYTF.

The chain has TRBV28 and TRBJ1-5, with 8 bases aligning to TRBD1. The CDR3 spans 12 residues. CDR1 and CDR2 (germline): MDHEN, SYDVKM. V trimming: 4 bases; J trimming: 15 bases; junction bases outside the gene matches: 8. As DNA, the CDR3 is TGTGCCAGCAGTTATTTACAGGGGGGATCGCATTTT. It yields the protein CASSYLQGGSHF. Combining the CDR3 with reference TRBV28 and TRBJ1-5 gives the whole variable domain DVKVTQSSRYLVKRTGEKVFLECVQDMDHENMFWYRQDPGLGLRLIYFSYDVKMKEKGDIPEGYSVSREKKERFSLILESASTNQTSMYLCASSYLQGGSHFGDGTRLSIL.

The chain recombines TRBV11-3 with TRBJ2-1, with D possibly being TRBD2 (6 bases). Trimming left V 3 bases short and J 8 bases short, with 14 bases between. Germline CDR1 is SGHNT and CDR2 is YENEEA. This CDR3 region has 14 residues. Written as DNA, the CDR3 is TGTGCCAGCAGCTTGGCGACTAGTTCCGATGAGCAGTTCTTC. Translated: CASSLATSSDEQFF.

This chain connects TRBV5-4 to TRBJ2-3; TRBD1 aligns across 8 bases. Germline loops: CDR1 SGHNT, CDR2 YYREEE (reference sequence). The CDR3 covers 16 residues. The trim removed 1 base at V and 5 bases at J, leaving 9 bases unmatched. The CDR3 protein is CASSLPARGQEDTQYF. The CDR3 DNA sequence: TGTGCCAGCAGCTTGCCGGCCAGGGGGCAGGAAGATACGCAGTATTTT.

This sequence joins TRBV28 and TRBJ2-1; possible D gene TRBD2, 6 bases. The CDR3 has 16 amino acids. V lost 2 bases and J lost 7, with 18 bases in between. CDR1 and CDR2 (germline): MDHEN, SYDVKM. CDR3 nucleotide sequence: TGTGCCAGCAGTTTAGCTTGGAATCAAGGGAGGAATGAGCAGTTCTTC. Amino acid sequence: CASSLAWNQGRNEQFF.

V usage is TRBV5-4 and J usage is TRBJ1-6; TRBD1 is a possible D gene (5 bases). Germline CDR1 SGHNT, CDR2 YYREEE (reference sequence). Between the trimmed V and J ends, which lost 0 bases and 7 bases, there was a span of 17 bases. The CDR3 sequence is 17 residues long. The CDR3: CASSLGGRARANSPLHF. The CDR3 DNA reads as TGTGCCAGCAGCTTGGGGGGCAGGGCCAGGGCAAATTCACCCCTCCACTTT.

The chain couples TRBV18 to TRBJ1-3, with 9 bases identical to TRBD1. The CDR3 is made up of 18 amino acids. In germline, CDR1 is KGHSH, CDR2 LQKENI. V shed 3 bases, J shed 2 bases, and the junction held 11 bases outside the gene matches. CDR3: CASSPSTGGFITGNTIYF. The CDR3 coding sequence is TGTGCCAGCTCACCTTCCACAGGGGGCTTTATCACTGGAAACACCATATATTTT.

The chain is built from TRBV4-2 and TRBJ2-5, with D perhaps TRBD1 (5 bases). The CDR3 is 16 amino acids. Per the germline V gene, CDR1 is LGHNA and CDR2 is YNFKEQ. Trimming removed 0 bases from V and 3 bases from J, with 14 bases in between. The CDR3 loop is CASSQDLGLGEETQYF. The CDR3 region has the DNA TGTGCCAGCAGCCAAGATCTTGGCCTAGGGGAAGAGACCCAGTACTTC.